The sequence of this TCR beta chain was determined in a study of response to subunit inactivated influenza vaccine. V gave up 0 bases and J gave up 2 bases; unmatched junction bases: 3. This CDR3 has 14 amino acids. Germline V gene data show CDR1 as DFQATT and CDR2 as SNEGSKA (reference sequence). This clonotype showed up just a few times. Antigen: not known. Overall study findings and caveats: Few new T cells, the authors suggested, are recruited by each seasonal influenza vaccination.

A single record per CDR3 protein comes from TCRdb applying MiXCR to the RT-PCR reads. Of 600,000 to 850,000 distinct CDR3 sequences in the sample, around 13% were seen once. The J gene is TRBJ2-5, the V gene TRBV20-1; 7 bases fit TRBD2. This sequence was found in a man aged 45-65 years who received an inactivated influenza vaccine. Source: PBMCs from blood, taken approximately 15 days before vaccination. CDR3 nucleotides: TGCAGTGCTAGAGAAGGGACTAAACAAGAGACCCAGTACTTC. It codes for CSAREGTKQETQYF.